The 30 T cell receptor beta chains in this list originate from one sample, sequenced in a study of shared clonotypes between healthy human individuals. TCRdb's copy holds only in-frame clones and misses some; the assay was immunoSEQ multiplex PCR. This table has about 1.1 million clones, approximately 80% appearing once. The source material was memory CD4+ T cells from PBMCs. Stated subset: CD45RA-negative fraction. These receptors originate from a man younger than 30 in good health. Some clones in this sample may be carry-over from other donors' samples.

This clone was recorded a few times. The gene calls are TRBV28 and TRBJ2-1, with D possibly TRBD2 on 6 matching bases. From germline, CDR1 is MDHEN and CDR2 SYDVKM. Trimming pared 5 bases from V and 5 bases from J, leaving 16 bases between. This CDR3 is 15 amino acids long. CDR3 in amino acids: CASSNRDSRHNEQFF. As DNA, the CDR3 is TGTGCCAGCAGTAACCGGGACTCTCGACACAATGAGCAGTTCTTC.

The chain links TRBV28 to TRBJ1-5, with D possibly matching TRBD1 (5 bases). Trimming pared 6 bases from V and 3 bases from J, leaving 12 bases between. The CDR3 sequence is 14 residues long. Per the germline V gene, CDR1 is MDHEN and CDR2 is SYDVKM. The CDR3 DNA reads TGTGCCAGCAGCTTAGGGGATACCAATCAGCCCCAGCATTTT. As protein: CASSLGDTNQPQHF.

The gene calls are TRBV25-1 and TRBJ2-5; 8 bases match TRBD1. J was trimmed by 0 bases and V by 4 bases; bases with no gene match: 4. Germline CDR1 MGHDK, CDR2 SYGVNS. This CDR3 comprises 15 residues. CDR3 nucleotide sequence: TGTGCCAGCAGTGTGGGCAGGGGGCACCAAGAGACCCAGTACTTC. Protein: CASSVGRGHQETQYF. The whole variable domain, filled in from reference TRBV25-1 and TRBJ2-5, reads EADIYQTPRYLVIGTGKKITLECSQTMGHDKMYWYQQDPGMELHLIHYSYGVNSTEKGDLSSESTVSRIRTEHFPLTLESARPSHTSQYLCASSVGRGHQETQYFGPGTRLLVL.

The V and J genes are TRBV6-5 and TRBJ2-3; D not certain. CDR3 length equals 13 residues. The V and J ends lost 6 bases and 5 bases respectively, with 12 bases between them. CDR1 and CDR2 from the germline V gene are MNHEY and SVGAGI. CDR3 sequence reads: CASSALTVDTQYF. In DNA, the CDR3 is TGTGCCAGCAGCGCCCTCACCGTAGATACGCAGTATTTT.

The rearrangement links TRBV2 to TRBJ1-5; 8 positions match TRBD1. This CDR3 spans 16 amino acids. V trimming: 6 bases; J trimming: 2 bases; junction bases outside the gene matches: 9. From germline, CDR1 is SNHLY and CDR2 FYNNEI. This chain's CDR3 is CASRDARGQGNQPQHF. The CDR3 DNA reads TGTGCCAGCAGAGACGCCAGGGGGCAAGGCAATCAGCCCCAGCATTTT.

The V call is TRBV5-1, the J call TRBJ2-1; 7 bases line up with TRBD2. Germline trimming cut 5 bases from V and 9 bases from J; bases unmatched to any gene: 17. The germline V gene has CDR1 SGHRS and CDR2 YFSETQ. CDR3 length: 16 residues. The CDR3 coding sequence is TGCGCCAGCAGGCAAGCCTCCGGGACTACCTCCGGTGAGCAGTTCTTC. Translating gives CASRQASGTTSGEQFF.

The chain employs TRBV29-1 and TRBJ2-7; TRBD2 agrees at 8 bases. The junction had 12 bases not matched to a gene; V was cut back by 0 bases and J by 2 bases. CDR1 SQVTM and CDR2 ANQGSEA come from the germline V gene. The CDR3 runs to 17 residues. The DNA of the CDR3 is TGCAGCGTTGAAGATCCCAGGGAGCGGGAGAAGGCCTACGAGCAGTACTTC. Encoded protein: CSVEDPREREKAYEQYF.

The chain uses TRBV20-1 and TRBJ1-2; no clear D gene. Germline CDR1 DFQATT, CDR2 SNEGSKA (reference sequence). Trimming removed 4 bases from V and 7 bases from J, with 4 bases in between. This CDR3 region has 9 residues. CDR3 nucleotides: TGCAGTGCTATTCCTGGCTACACCTTC. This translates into CSAIPGYTF.

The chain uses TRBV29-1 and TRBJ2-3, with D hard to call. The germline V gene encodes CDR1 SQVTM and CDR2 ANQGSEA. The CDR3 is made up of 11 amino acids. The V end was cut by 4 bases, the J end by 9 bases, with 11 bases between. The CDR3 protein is CSVGPERTQYF. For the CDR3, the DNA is TGCAGCGTTGGCCCCGAGAGAACGCAGTATTTT.

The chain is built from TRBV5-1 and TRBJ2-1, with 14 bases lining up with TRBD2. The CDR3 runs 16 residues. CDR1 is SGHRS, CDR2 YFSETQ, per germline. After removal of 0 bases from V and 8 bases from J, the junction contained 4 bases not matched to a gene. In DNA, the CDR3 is TGCGCCAGCAGCTTGGAAGGGACTAGCGGGAGATATGAGCAGTTCTTC. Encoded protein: CASSLEGTSGRYEQFF.

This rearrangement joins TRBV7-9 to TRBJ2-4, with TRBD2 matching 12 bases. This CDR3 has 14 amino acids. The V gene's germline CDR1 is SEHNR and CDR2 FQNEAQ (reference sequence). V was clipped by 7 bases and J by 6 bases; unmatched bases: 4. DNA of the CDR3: TGTGCCAGCACCCCGGGACTAGCGGGAAACATTCAGTACTTC. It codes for CASTPGLAGNIQYF.

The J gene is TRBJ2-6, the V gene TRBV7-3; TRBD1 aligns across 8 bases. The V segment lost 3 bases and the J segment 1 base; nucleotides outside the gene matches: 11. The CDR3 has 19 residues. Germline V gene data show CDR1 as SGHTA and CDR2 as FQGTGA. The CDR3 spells CASSFRDRLYISGANVLTF. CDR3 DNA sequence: TGTGCCAGCAGCTTCCGGGACAGGCTTTACATTTCTGGGGCCAACGTCCTGACTTTC. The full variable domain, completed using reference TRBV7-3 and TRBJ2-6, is GAGVSQTPSNKVTEKGKYVELRCDPISGHTALYWYRQSLGQGPEFLIYFQGTGAADDSGLPNDRFFAVRPEGSVSTLKIQRTERGDSAVYLCASSFRDRLYISGANVLTFGAGSRLTVL.

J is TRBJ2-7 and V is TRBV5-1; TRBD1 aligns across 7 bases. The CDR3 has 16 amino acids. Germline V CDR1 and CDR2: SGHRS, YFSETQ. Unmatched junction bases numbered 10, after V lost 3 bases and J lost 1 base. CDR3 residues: CASSSGTELSSYEQYF. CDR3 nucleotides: TGCGCCAGCAGCTCCGGGACAGAGCTTTCTTCCTACGAGCAGTACTTC.

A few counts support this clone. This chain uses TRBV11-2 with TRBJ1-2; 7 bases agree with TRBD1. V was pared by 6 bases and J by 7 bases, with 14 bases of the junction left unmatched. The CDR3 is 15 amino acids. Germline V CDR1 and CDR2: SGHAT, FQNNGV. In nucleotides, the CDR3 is TGTGCCAGCAGTGACCTGGGGCAGGGGGGAGCTGGCTACACCTTC. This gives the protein CASSDLGQGGAGYTF.

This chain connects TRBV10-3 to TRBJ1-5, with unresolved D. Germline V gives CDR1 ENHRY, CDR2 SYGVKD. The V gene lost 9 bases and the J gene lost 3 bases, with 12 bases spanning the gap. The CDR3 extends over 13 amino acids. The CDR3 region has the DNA TGTGCCATAAAGGACGGATACAATCAGCCCCAGCATTTT. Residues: CAIKDGYNQPQHF.

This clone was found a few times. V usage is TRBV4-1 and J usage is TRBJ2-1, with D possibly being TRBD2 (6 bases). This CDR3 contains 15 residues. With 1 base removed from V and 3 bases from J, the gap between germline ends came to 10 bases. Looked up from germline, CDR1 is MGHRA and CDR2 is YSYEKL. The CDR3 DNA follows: TGCGCCAGCAGCCAAGGGACTAAGAGCTACAATGAGCAGTTCTTC. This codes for CASSQGTKSYNEQFF.

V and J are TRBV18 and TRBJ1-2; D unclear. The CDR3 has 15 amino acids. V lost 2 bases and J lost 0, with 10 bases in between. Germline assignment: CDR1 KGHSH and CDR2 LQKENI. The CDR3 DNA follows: TGTGCCAGCTCACCAAGAACAGAATCTAACTATGGCTACACCTTC. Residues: CASSPRTESNYGYTF. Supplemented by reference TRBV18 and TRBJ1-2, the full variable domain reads NAGVMQNPRHLVRRRGQEARLRCSPMKGHSHVYWYRQLPEEGLKFMVYLQKENIIDESGMPKERFSAEFPKEGPSILRIQQVVRGDSAAYFCASSPRTESNYGYTFGSGTRLTVV.

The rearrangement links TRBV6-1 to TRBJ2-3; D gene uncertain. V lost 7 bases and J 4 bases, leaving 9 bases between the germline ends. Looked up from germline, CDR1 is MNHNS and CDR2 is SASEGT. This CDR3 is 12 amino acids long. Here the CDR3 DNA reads TGTGCCAGCAAGACCCCCCCAGATACGCAGTATTTT. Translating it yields CASKTPPDTQYF.

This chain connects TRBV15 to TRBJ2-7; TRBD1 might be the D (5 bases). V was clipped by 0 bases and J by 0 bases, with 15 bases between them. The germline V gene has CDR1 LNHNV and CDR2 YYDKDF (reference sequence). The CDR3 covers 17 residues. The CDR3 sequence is CATSRDLGEVNSYEQYF. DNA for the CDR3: TGTGCCACCAGCAGAGATCTAGGGGAAGTCAACTCCTACGAGCAGTACTTC. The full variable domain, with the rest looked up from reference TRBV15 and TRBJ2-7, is DAMVIQNPRYQVTQFGKPVTLSCSQTLNHNVMYWYQQKSSQAPKLLFHYYDKDFNNEADTPDNFQSRRPNTSFCFLDIRSPGLGDTAMYLCATSRDLGEVNSYEQYFGPGTRLTVT.

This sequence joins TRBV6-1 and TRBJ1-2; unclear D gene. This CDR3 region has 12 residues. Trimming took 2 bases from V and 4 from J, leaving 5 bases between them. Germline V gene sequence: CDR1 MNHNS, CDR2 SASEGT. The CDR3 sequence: CASSETTYGYTF. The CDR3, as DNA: TGTGCCAGCAGTGAAACGACCTATGGCTACACCTTC.

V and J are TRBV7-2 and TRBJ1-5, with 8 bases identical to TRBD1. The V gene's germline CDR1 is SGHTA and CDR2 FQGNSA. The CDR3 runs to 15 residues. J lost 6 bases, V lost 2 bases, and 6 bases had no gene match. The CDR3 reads CASSLFTGGGQPQHF. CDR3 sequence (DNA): TGTGCCAGCAGCTTATTCACAGGGGGAGGTCAGCCCCAGCATTTT.

CDR3 residues: CACIGRDASYEQYF. DNA for the CDR3: TGTGCCTGTATTGGGCGGGACGCCTCCTACGAGCAGTACTTC. The chain couples TRBV30 to TRBJ2-7; D might be TRBD2 (6 bases). V dropped 6 bases and J dropped 0 bases, with 15 bases sitting between them. This CDR3 is 14 amino acids long. The germline V gene encodes CDR1 GTSNPN and CDR2 SVGIG (reference sequence). Full variable domain (missing parts from reference TRBV30 and TRBJ2-7): SQTIHQWPATLVQPVGSPLSLECTVEGTSNPNLYWYRQAAGRGLQLLFYSVGIGQISSEVPQNLSASRPQDRQFILSSKKLLLSDSGFYLCACIGRDASYEQYFGPGTRLTVT.

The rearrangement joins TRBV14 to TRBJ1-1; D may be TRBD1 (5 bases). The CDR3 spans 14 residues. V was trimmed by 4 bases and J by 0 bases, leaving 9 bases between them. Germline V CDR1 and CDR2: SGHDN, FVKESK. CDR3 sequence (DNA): TGTGCCAGCAGCCGACCGGGACTGAACACTGAAGCTTTCTTT. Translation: CASSRPGLNTEAFF.

This CDR3 is CASSDTRYYGYTF. The CDR3 nucleotides are TGTGCCAGCAGCGACACAAGATACTATGGCTACACCTTC. The J gene is TRBJ1-2, the V gene TRBV28; D is unresolved. The CDR3 is made up of 13 amino acids. Germline V lookup: CDR1 MDHEN, CDR2 SYDVKM. V was cut by 6 bases and J by 3 bases, with 11 bases left in between.

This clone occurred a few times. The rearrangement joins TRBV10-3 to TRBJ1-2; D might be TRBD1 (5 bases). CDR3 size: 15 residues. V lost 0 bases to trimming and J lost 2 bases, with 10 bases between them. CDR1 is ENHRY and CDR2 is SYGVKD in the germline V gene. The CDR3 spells CAISESPGKNYGYTF. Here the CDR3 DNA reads TGTGCCATCAGTGAGTCCCCAGGGAAGAACTATGGCTACACCTTC.

CDR3: CASRPPGLNTDTQYF. In DNA form, the CDR3 reads TGTGCCAGCAGGCCCCCGGGACTGAACACAGATACGCAGTATTTT. This rearrangement joins TRBV7-8 to TRBJ2-3, with D possibly matching TRBD2 (6 bases). The CDR3 contains 15 residues. Germline CDR1 is SGHVS and CDR2 is FQNEAQ. Trimming removed 6 bases at V and 2 bases at J, with 15 bases between.

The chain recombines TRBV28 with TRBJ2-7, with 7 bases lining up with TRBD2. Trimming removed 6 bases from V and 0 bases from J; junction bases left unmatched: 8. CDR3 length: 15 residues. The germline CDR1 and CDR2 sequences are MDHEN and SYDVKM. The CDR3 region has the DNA TGTGCCAGCAGCGTCACTAGCGACTACTCCTACGAGCAGTACTTC. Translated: CASSVTSDYSYEQYF.

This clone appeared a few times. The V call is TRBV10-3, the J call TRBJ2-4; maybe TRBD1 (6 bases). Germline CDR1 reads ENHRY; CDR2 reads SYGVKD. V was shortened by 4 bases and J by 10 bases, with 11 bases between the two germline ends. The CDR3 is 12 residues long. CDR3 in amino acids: CAISAAGEIQYF. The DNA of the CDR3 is TGTGCCATCAGTGCCGCAGGGGAAATTCAGTACTTC.

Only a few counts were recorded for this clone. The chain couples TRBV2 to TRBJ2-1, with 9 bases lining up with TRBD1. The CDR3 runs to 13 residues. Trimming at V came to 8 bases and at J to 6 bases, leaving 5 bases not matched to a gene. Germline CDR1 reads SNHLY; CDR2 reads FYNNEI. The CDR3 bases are TGTGCCAGCGGGACAGGGTTGGGCAATGAGCAGTTCTTC. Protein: CASGTGLGNEQFF.

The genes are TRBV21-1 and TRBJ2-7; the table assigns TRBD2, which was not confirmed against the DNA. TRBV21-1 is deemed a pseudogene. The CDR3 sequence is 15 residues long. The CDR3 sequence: CASSKAAGSSYEQYF. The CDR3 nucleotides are TGTGCCAGCAGCAAAGCGGCGGGCAGCTCCTACGAGCAGTACTTC.